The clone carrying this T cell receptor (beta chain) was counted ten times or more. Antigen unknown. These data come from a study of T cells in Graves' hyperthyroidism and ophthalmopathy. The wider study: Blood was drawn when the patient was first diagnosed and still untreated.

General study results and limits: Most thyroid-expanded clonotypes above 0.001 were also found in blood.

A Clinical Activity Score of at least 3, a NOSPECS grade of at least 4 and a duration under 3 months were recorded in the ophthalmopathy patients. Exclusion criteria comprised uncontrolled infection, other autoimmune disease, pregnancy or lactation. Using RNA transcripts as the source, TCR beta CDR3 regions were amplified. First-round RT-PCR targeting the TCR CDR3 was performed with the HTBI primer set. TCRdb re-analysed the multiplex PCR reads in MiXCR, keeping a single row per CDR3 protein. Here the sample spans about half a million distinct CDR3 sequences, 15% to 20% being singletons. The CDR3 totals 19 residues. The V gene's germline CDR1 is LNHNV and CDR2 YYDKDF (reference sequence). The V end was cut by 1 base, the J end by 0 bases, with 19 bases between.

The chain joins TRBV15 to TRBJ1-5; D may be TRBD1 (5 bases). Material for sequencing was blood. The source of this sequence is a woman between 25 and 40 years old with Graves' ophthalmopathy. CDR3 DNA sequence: TGTGCCACCAGCAGAGGGGTGTCTCAGGGCTTTTATAGCAATCAGCCCCAGCATTTT. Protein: CATSRGVSQGFYSNQPQHF.